The present T cell receptor beta chain was sequenced within a study of T cell changes during pregnancy in multiple sclerosis (dated by TCRdb to the late 2010s). Broadly, across the study: In women with multiple sclerosis, the researchers looked at how the T cell repertoire shifted as pregnancy progressed.

Library construction relied on the immunoSEQ multiplex PCR assay. TCRdb limited this immuneACCESS table to in-frame rearrangements with V and J called. A share of clones is missing; checked studies link under half to unresolved V genes, and the rest is unexplained. This sample gives 60,000 or so clones in total; roughly 91% of them show up just once. The ten largest clonotypes hold more than 2% of the sample. Details on this clone: Its antigen specificity is not known. No base-level quality is on record; no much larger clone is a single base apart.

Sequencing used peripheral blood, obtained in the second trimester of pregnancy. The origin of this receptor is a female donor in good health, enrolled as a control in a pregnancy study.

The CDR3 is CASRTRQGAIFNEQFF. The nucleotides are TGTGCCAGCAGAACCCGACAGGGGGCCATTTTCAATGAGCAGTTCTTC. The sequence joins TRBV6-4 to TRBJ2-1; 10 bases in the middle match TRBD1. From cysteine to phenylalanine, the CDR3 is 16 amino acids long. Solely the CDR3 DNA is kept, with 48 bases framed from the first base. For CDR1 and CDR2, the germline V gene lists MRHNA and SNTAGT. Germline trimming: 6 bases from V, 6 bases from J; junction bases outside gene matches: 11.